The subject of this entry is one T cell receptor (beta chain). Its target is unknown. The sequenced template was cDNA made from the entire isolated RNA. Some clones are missing from TCRdb's copy, which holds only in-frame ones; the method was immunoSEQ multiplex PCR. The sample holds 150,000 or so clones, under 60% seen once. The data stem from a study of beta chain features in type 1 diabetes. General observations from the study: Unsettled here was the matter of whether HLA type influences TCRB rearrangement.

The CDR3 covers 14 residues. Trimming left V 3 bases short and J 3 bases short, with 11 bases between. Germline assignment: CDR1 LNHNV and CDR2 YYDKDF (reference sequence). The clonotype was recovered from a man aged 18 to 30 in good health. Input material: Tregs from blood. The V and J genes are TRBV15 and TRBJ1-2; D uncertain. For the CDR3, the DNA is TGTGCCACCAGCAGCGTCGGTTCGTACTATGGCTACACCTTC. It encodes CATSSVGSYYGYTF.